The T cell receptor beta chain described here comes from a study of T cell responses to AZD1222 COVID-19 vaccine. CDR3 length: 16 residues. Germline CDR1 is SGDLS and CDR2 is YYNGEE. The V gene end was trimmed by 3 bases and the J gene end by 6 bases; junction bases not matched to a gene: 6. Profiled with immunoSEQ multiplex PCR; TCRdb holds only in-frame clones, not every one. The sample comprises roughly 170,000 clones, under 95% of which are singletons, and roughly 1.7% rests with the top ten. The material was peripheral blood, obtained 28 days after the second AZD1222 dose. This receptor was identified in an adult who received the AZD1222 COVID-19 vaccine. The chain employs TRBV9 and TRBJ2-3; TRBD2 matches at 14 bases. The CDR3 loop reads CASSARLAGGLDTQYF. The DNA for the CDR3 is TGTGCCAGCAGCGCGAGACTAGCGGGGGGGCTCGATACGCAGTATTTT.